These T cell receptor beta chains were read from a single sample in a study of metastatic and nonmetastatic thyroid tumors. TCRdb re-clonotyped the PCR reads through MiXCR. This sample has roughly 64,000 clones; under 5% occur once, and the top ten carry about a fifth. The sequencing sample was made of blood. The receptor set was obtained from a female donor with papillary thyroid cancer or a benign thyroid nodule (not recorded which). Some clones in this sample may be carry-over from other donors' samples. Both conserved end residues are part of each CDR3. A D gene is named only where the DNA matches it firmly. Clone size, where shown, is once, few, many, or a class for clones that have expanded.

size: few
D: -
J: TRBJ2-7
V: TRBV6-1
DNA: TGTGCCAGCAGTGAGGGCAGTCTTAGTTCCTACGAGCAGTACTTC
CDR3: CASSEGSLSSYEQYF

size: many
D: -
J: TRBJ2-1
V: TRBV5-1
DNA: TGCGCCAGCACCCCAGGGGGGGGCTCCTACAATGAGCAGTTCTTC
CDR3: CASTPGGGSYNEQFF

size: many
D: -
J: TRBJ1-4
V: TRBV28
DNA: TGTGCCAGCAGTTTCCGGGACATCGGAACTAATGAAAAACTGTTTTTT
CDR3: CASSFRDIGTNEKLFF

size: many
D: -
J: TRBJ1-5
V: TRBV30
DNA: TGTGCCTGGAGTGTTAAGGGTAATCAGCCCCAGCATTTT
CDR3: CAWSVKGNQPQHF

size: many
D: TRBD2
J: TRBJ2-1
V: TRBV7-2
DNA: TGTGCCAGCAGCTTAGGGGCCCAAACTAGCGGGAGGGCCGTTTTCTTC
CDR3: CASSLGAQTSGRAVFF

size: few
D: TRBD1
J: TRBJ1-1
V: TRBV20-1
DNA: TGCAGTGCTAGGCTGGGACAGGGAATCACTGAAGCTTTCTTT
CDR3: CSARLGQGITEAFF

size: few
D: -
J: TRBJ1-5
V: TRBV28
DNA: TGTGCCAGCAGGGACCTGCAGGACAATCATCCCCAGCATTTT
CDR3: CASRDLQDNHPQHF

size: many
D: -
J: TRBJ2-2
V: TRBV7-9
DNA: TGTGCCAGCAGCTTACTGCAAGCGGTTGGCGGGGAGCTGTTTTTT
CDR3: CASSLLQAVGGELFF

size: -
D: -
J: TRBJ1-1
V: TRBV7-2
DNA: TGTGCCAGCAGCCACATGCCCGGGGGATACACTGAAGCTTTCTTT
CDR3: CASSHMPGGYTEAFF

size: -
D: -
J: TRBJ1-1
V: TRBV2
DNA: TGTGCCAGCAGTGAAATGCGAGGAGCCAACACTGAAGCTTTCTTT
CDR3: CASSEMRGANTEAFF

size: few
D: -
J: TRBJ1-1
V: TRBV27
DNA: TGTGCCAGCAGTTCACGAAACAGGGCCGGAGCGTACACTGAAGCTTTCTTT
CDR3: CASSSRNRAGAYTEAFF

size: many
D: -
J: TRBJ2-7
V: TRBV30
DNA: TGTGCCTGGGACCAGGGGGGCACCTACGAGCAGTACTTC
CDR3: CAWDQGGTYEQYF

size: -
D: TRBD1
J: TRBJ1-5
V: TRBV6-1
DNA: TGTGCCAGCAGTGAAGCGGCCAGGGGGGTATGTCAGCCCCAGCATTTT
CDR3: CASSEAARGVCQPQHF

size: -
D: -
J: TRBJ2-1
V: TRBV7-3
DNA: TGTGCCAGCAGCTCGGTAGCGTTAAGCTCCTACAATGAGCAGTTCTTC
CDR3: CASSSVALSSYNEQFF

size: many
D: TRBD2
J: TRBJ2-5
V: TRBV6-1
DNA: TGTGCCAGCAGTATTTTAGCGGGACGCCAAGAGACCCAGTACTTC
CDR3: CASSILAGRQETQYF

size: many
D: -
J: TRBJ1-1
V: TRBV29-1
DNA: TGCAGCGCAAAGCCCAGCTTTATGAACACTGAAGCTTTCTTT
CDR3: CSAKPSFMNTEAFF

size: few
D: -
J: TRBJ1-2
V: TRBV20-1
DNA: TGCAGTGCATTGACAGAAGACACTAACTATGGCTACACCTTC
CDR3: CSALTEDTNYGYTF

size: -
D: TRBD1
J: TRBJ2-2
V: TRBV7-8
DNA: TGTGCCAGCAGCTTCAGGGACAGGGGGAACACCGGGGAGCTGTTTTTT
CDR3: CASSFRDRGNTGELFF

size: many
D: -
J: TRBJ2-7
V: TRBV7-6
DNA: TGTGCCAGCAGCTTAGGCCTAACCCCCTCCTACGAGCAGTACTTC
CDR3: CASSLGLTPSYEQYF

size: many
D: TRBD1
J: TRBJ1-1
V: TRBV9
DNA: TGTGCCAGCAGCGCCATACCGGGACAGGGTAACACTGAAGCTTTCTTT
CDR3: CASSAIPGQGNTEAFF

size: -
D: TRBD1
J: TRBJ2-3
V: TRBV7-9
DNA: TGTGCCAGCAGCCCCCACCCTGACAGGGACACTAGCACAGATACGCAGTATTTT
CDR3: CASSPHPDRDTSTDTQYF

size: many
D: -
J: TRBJ1-1
V: TRBV7-9
DNA: TGTGCCAGCAGTCTGAATGTTGGGGGTACTGAAGCTTTCTTT
CDR3: CASSLNVGGTEAFF

size: many
D: -
J: TRBJ2-3
V: TRBV20-1
DNA: TGCAGTACCTTCCGAAGAGGGGGACGCACAGATACGCAGTATTTT
CDR3: CSTFRRGGRTDTQYF

size: many
D: -
J: TRBJ2-1
V: TRBV28
DNA: TGTGCCAGCACCCCCCTTGGGACTTTAAGCTCCTACAATGAGCAGTTCTTC
CDR3: CASTPLGTLSSYNEQFF

size: few
D: -
J: TRBJ2-5
V: TRBV7-9
DNA: TGTGCCAGAAGCGATATGGGGAAGAACCAGTACTTC
CDR3: CARSDMGKNQYF

size: many
D: -
J: TRBJ1-3
V: TRBV5-1
DNA: TGCGCCAGCAGCTTGGGGGGCTCTGGAAACACCATATATTTT
CDR3: CASSLGGSGNTIYF

size: many
D: TRBD1
J: TRBJ1-5
V: TRBV2
DNA: TGTGCCAGCAATTCCGGGACAGTCAATCAGCCCCAGCATTTT
CDR3: CASNSGTVNQPQHF

size: many
D: -
J: TRBJ2-5
V: TRBV20-1
DNA: TGCAGTGCTAGAGATACTTCCCAAGAGACCCAGTACTTC
CDR3: CSARDTSQETQYF

size: many
D: -
J: TRBJ1-2
V: TRBV28
DNA: TGTGCCAGAACCGGGGACAACTATGGCTACACCTTC
CDR3: CARTGDNYGYTF

size: -
D: -
J: TRBJ2-2
V: TRBV20-1
DNA: TGCAGTGCTAGTCAAGGGGAGCTGTTTTTT
CDR3: CSASQGELFF

size: few
D: -
J: TRBJ2-3
V: TRBV6-1
DNA: TGTGCCAGCAGCGAATTCGCCACACGGGATACGCAGTATTTT
CDR3: CASSEFATRDTQYF

size: many
D: TRBD2
J: TRBJ2-3
V: TRBV19
DNA: TGTGCCACACCTAGCGGGACTAGCACAGATACGCAGTATTTT
CDR3: CATPSGTSTDTQYF

size: few
D: -
J: TRBJ1-5
V: TRBV9
DNA: TGTGCCAGCAGCCCCCAAGGGGCGGGGTTAGGGAGCAATCAGCCCCAGCATTTT
CDR3: CASSPQGAGLGSNQPQHF

size: many
D: TRBD1
J: TRBJ2-5
V: TRBV5-5
DNA: TGTGCCAGCAGCTCCGCGACAGGGCCGGGAGAGACCCAGTACTTC
CDR3: CASSSATGPGETQYF

size: many
D: TRBD2
J: TRBJ2-2
V: TRBV12-3/TRBV12-4
DNA: TGTGCCAGCAGCCCTCAACTAGCGGGAGTTAAGAACACCGGGGAGCTGTTTTTT
CDR3: CASSPQLAGVKNTGELFF

size: many
D: -
J: TRBJ1-4
V: TRBV3-1
DNA: TGTGCCAGCAGCCGAACCCGACCCGGGGCTAATGAAAAACTGTTTTTT
CDR3: CASSRTRPGANEKLFF